This T cell receptor (beta chain) was profiled in a study of T cells expressing NK-cell markers. Overall study findings and caveats: These same clonotypes (in several donors) also led the CD3+CD56-NKG2C+ fraction.

Germline-derived CDR1 and CDR2 are SEHNR and FQNEAQ (reference sequence). This CDR3 has 14 residues. TCRdb reprocessed the 5' RACE reads and reports one entry per CDR3 protein, with no DNA. The listing records approximately 6,000 distinct CDR3 sequences. A remark on this clonotype: Antigen specificity is unknown.

Sequencing was performed on blood T cells: a sorted CD56 or NKG2C T cell subset, CD4+ or CD8+ T cells, or bulk PBMC T cells (not recorded which). V is TRBV7-9 and J is TRBJ2-5; TCRdb names TRBD2, which stays unverified in the absence of DNA. This receptor was identified in a young man in good health. CDR3 residues: CASSPGLAQETQYF.